This T cell receptor (beta chain) was found in a study of blood T cell repertoires in COVID-19. At the level of the study: Collection of acute and convalescent COVID-19 samples took place in the United States, Italy and Spain. Sources were T cells, B-cell-depleted T cells, or PBMCs; the material itself was cDNA or gDNA.

J lost 5 bases, V lost 2 bases, and 8 bases had no gene match. The CDR3 length is 15 residues. Per germline, CDR1 SGHTA and CDR2 FQGTGA. Per the original methods: Estimated nucleated cell counts came from reference gene primer amplification. This table comes from immunoSEQ multiplex PCR, and its TCRdb copy is limited to in-frame clones, with some not included. Clone size and V and J calls were adopted from that table, with D and trimming inferred from the DNA. The repertoire consists of hundreds of thousands of clones, with more than 75% occurring once and the leading ten covering 3%. This receptor was identified in a man aged 60-69 years with acute or convalescent COVID-19. V usage is TRBV7-3 and J usage is TRBJ1-1; 7 bases match TRBD1. Sequencing used peripheral blood. The DNA of the CDR3 is TGTGCCAGCAGCTTACTTGGAGGGGGCTGGACTGAAGCTTTCTTT. Protein sequence: CASSLLGGGWTEAFF.